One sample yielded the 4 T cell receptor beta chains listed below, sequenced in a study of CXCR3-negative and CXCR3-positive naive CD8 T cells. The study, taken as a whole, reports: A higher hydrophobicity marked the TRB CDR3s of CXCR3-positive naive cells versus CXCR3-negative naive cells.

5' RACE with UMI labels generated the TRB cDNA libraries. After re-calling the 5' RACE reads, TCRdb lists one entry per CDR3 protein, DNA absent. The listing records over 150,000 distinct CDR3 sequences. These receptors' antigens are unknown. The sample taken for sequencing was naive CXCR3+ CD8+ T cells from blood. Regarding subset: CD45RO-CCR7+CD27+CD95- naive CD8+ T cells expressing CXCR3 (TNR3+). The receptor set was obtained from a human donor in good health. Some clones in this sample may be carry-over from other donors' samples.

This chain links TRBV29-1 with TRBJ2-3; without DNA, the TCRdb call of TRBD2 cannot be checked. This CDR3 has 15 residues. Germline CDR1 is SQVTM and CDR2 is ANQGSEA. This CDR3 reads CSVELAGDRTDTQYF.

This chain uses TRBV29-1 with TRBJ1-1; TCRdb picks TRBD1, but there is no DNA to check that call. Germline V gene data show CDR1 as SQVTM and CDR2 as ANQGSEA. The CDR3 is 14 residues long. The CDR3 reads CSVGAGRQKAEAFF.

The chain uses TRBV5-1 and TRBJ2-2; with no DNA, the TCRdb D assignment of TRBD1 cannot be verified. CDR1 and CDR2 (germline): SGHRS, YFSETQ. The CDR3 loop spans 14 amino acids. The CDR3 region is CASRGARETGELFF.

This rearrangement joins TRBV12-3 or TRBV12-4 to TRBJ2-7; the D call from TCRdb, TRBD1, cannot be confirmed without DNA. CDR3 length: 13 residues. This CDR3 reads CASSQARTGEQYF.